The rows below give T cell receptor beta chains drawn from one sample of a study of blood T cells in healthy people across ages. Via MiXCR, TCRdb re-called the 5' RACE reads, giving one row per CDR3 protein. The sample has roughly 800,000 distinct CDR3 sequences, around half seen once; the top ten hold about two fifths. Sequenced input: blood. These receptors all come from a man aged 80 or over in good health. Each CDR3 is given with its conserved first and last residue. The D gene is left open where the match is weak. Size is stated for part of the rows, as once, few or many counts, or as a class when the clone is expanded.

D gene: TRBD1
V gene: TRBV5-1
J gene: TRBJ1-2
clone size: few
CDR3 protein: CASSSETGRVNGYTF
CDR3 DNA: TGCGCCAGCAGCTCGGAGACAGGGAGGGTGAATGGCTACACCTTC

D gene: NA
V gene: TRBV6-5
J gene: TRBJ2-1
clone size: NA
CDR3 protein: CASSILAFGNNEQFF
CDR3 DNA: TGTGCCAGCAGCATCCTAGCGTTTGGGAACAATGAGCAGTTCTTC

D gene: TRBD1
V gene: TRBV9
J gene: TRBJ1-2
clone size: NA
CDR3 protein: CASSVGGQHYGYTF
CDR3 DNA: TGTGCCAGCAGCGTAGGGGGACAGCACTATGGCTACACCTTC

D gene: NA
V gene: TRBV20-1
J gene: TRBJ2-3
clone size: NA
CDR3 protein: CSARASEAQYF
CDR3 DNA: TGCAGTGCTAGAGCCTCGGAAGCGCAGTATTTT

D gene: NA
V gene: TRBV28
J gene: TRBJ2-7
clone size: once
CDR3 protein: CASSLSQGEVNTYEQYF
CDR3 DNA: TGTGCCAGCAGTTTATCGCAGGGAGAAGTCAACACTTATGAGCAGTACTTC

D gene: NA
V gene: TRBV20-1
J gene: TRBJ2-7
clone size: few
CDR3 protein: CSARDMTASSYEQYF
CDR3 DNA: TGCAGTGCTAGAGATATGACAGCCAGCTCCTACGAGCAGTACTTC

D gene: NA
V gene: TRBV5-4
J gene: TRBJ2-1
clone size: once
CDR3 protein: CASSLGHGNEQFF
CDR3 DNA: TGTGCCAGCAGCTTGGGCCATGGCAATGAGCAGTTCTTC

D gene: TRBD2
V gene: TRBV3-1
J gene: TRBJ2-3
clone size: NA
CDR3 protein: CASSLDSGSGADTQYF
CDR3 DNA: TGTGCCAGCAGCCTTGATAGCGGGAGTGGAGCAGATACGCAGTATTTT

D gene: NA
V gene: TRBV7-9
J gene: TRBJ2-3
clone size: NA
CDR3 protein: CASSPTGNTQYF
CDR3 DNA: TGTGCCAGCAGCCCCACGGGGAATACGCAGTATTTT

D gene: TRBD2
V gene: TRBV20-1
J gene: TRBJ2-6
clone size: NA
CDR3 protein: CSADGLASGANVLTF
CDR3 DNA: TGCAGTGCCGACGGACTAGCTTCTGGGGCCAACGTCCTGACTTTC

D gene: NA
V gene: TRBV5-6
J gene: TRBJ1-4
clone size: once
CDR3 protein: CASSPRGDTNEKPFF
CDR3 DNA: TGTGCCAGCAGCCCAAGGGGGGACACTAATGAAAAACCGTTTTTT

D gene: TRBD1
V gene: TRBV5-1
J gene: TRBJ1-5
clone size: NA
CDR3 protein: CASSRTGNSNQPQHF
CDR3 DNA: TGCGCCAGCAGTAGGACAGGGAATAGCAATCAGCCCCAGCATTTT

D gene: NA
V gene: TRBV24-1
J gene: TRBJ2-3
clone size: NA
CDR3 protein: CATSDTVDTQYF
CDR3 DNA: TGTGCCACCAGTGATACCGTAGATACGCAGTATTTT

D gene: TRBD1
V gene: TRBV19
J gene: TRBJ1-2
clone size: NA
CDR3 protein: CASSAEGTGDYGYTF
CDR3 DNA: TGTGCCAGTAGTGCCGAAGGGACAGGGGACTATGGCTACACCTTC

D gene: TRBD2
V gene: TRBV18
J gene: TRBJ2-1
clone size: NA
CDR3 protein: CASSIAGGSNEQFF
CDR3 DNA: TGTGCCAGCTCAATAGCGGGAGGAAGTAATGAGCAGTTCTTC

D gene: TRBD1
V gene: TRBV12-3/TRBV12-4
J gene: TRBJ1-1
clone size: NA
CDR3 protein: CASGQQGMNTEAFF
CDR3 DNA: TGTGCCAGCGGTCAACAGGGGATGAACACTGAAGCTTTCTTT

D gene: NA
V gene: TRBV29-1
J gene: TRBJ2-1
clone size: NA
CDR3 protein: CSAGLGYNEQFF
CDR3 DNA: TGCAGCGCTGGCTTAGGTTACAATGAGCAGTTCTTC

D gene: NA
V gene: TRBV5-1
J gene: TRBJ2-5
clone size: NA
CDR3 protein: CASSLVPTSWETQYF
CDR3 DNA: TGCGCCAGCAGCTTGGTACCCACTAGCTGGGAGACCCAGTACTTC

D gene: TRBD1
V gene: TRBV28
J gene: TRBJ1-2
clone size: NA
CDR3 protein: CASSLFTGGGGYTF
CDR3 DNA: TGTGCCAGCAGTTTATTCACAGGGGGAGGAGGCTACACCTTC

D gene: NA
V gene: TRBV9
J gene: TRBJ1-4
clone size: NA
CDR3 protein: CASSVIGSPNEKLFF
CDR3 DNA: TGTGCCAGCAGCGTAATCGGCTCCCCTAATGAAAAACTGTTTTTT

D gene: NA
V gene: TRBV27
J gene: TRBJ2-7
clone size: NA
CDR3 protein: CASSFVSVGPAYEQYF
CDR3 DNA: TGTGCCAGCAGTTTTGTTTCAGTTGGCCCAGCCTACGAGCAGTACTTC

D gene: TRBD1
V gene: TRBV7-9
J gene: TRBJ2-2
clone size: NA
CDR3 protein: CADWTGANTGELFF
CDR3 DNA: TGTGCCGACTGGACAGGGGCGAACACCGGGGAGCTGTTTTTT

D gene: NA
V gene: TRBV5-1
J gene: TRBJ2-1
clone size: NA
CDR3 protein: CASSFGWVGFMIMDEQFF
CDR3 DNA: TGCGCCAGCAGCTTCGGTTGGGTAGGTTTCATGATTATGGATGAGCAGTTCTTC

D gene: NA
V gene: TRBV5-6
J gene: TRBJ2-3
clone size: NA
CDR3 protein: CASSFRTSGRATHTQYF
CDR3 DNA: TGTGCCAGCAGCTTCCGGACCAGTGGAAGGGCCACACATACGCAGTATTTT

D gene: TRBD2
V gene: TRBV29-1
J gene: TRBJ2-1
clone size: NA
CDR3 protein: CSVEGVGRGSSYNEQFF
CDR3 DNA: TGCAGCGTTGAAGGAGTGGGGCGGGGGAGCTCCTACAATGAGCAGTTCTTC

D gene: NA
V gene: TRBV12-3/TRBV12-4
J gene: TRBJ2-2
clone size: NA
CDR3 protein: CASSPGPLPEAGELFF
CDR3 DNA: TGTGCCAGCAGTCCAGGACCCCTCCCGGAGGCCGGGGAGCTGTTTTTT

D gene: NA
V gene: TRBV12-3/TRBV12-4
J gene: TRBJ1-1
clone size: NA
CDR3 protein: CASISRDKTEAFF
CDR3 DNA: TGTGCCAGCATTAGCCGGGACAAAACTGAAGCTTTCTTT

D gene: TRBD2
V gene: TRBV20-1
J gene: TRBJ2-7
clone size: NA
CDR3 protein: CSARARTSGEQYF
CDR3 DNA: TGCAGTGCTAGAGCCAGGACTAGCGGTGAGCAGTACTTC

D gene: TRBD2
V gene: TRBV6-1
J gene: TRBJ2-1
clone size: NA
CDR3 protein: CASSEPLAGSFF
CDR3 DNA: TGTGCCAGCAGTGAACCTCTAGCGGGTTCGTTCTTC